This T cell receptor beta chain was sequenced for a study of cytomegalovirus exposure and HLA in healthy donors. TCRdb's table, derived via immunoSEQ multiplex PCR, lists solely in-frame clones and lacks some. Among approximately 130,000 clones listed, over 65% were seen once. The junction had 10 bases not matched to a gene; V was cut back by 4 bases and J by 3 bases. The germline V gene encodes CDR1 LNHNV and CDR2 YYDKDF (reference sequence). This CDR3 has 17 residues. Sequenced material: PBMCs. V usage is TRBV15 and J usage is TRBJ2-2, with 8 bases matching TRBD2. This TCR came from a woman between 25 and 40 years old in good health and CMV-seronegative. CDR3 sequence (DNA): TGTGCCACCAGCACACCGGGGCGGGGGGTACACACCGGGGAGCTGTTTTTT. This sequence encodes CATSTPGRGVHTGELFF.